What follows is one TCR beta chain and its context. The clone's antigen remains unknown. Base quality data are lacking; no much larger clone is found one base away. These data belong to a study of blood T cell repertoires in COVID-19 (dated by TCRdb to the early 2020s). At the level of the whole study: The collaborator samples originated in the United States, Italy and Spain and spanned the acute and convalescent phases of COVID-19. The material from the prospective study consisted of cDNA or gDNA derived from T cells, B-cell-depleted T cells, or PBMCs. Subjects who had been exposed to COVID-19, were actively infected with it, or had recovered from it provided the deeply sampled blood TCRbeta repertoires that made up the dataset. The repertoires were made available in a free public database intended to serve as a resource for research on the immune response to SARS-CoV-2. Samples came from the ongoing ImmuneRACE study (first 160 participants) plus 1,254 subjects from 6 global collaborators. A de-identified subject ID, COVID-19 status, age in years and sex were almost always included in the sample metadata. Where available, HLA class I and class II types were obtained from metadata supplied by the sample provider rather than from assay-based typing. The study at large found these results: How much clinical and demographic metadata was included differed by source and by participant, and the metadata was provided uncurated.

In Seattle, one collaborating source enrolled patients while the infection was active and tracked those patients longitudinally over the course of disease. The collaborating institutions used their own protocols to collect whole blood in K2EDTA tubes. For TCRbeta analysis, collaborators shipped samples as frozen whole blood, isolated PBMCs, or DNA extracted from either of those sample types. CDR1 and CDR2 (LGHNA, YSLEER) derive from the germline V gene. CDR3 length: 19 amino acids, cysteine to phenylalanine. Kept here is only the CDR3 DNA, which spans 57 bases and is read in frame from base 1. At the junction V is shortened by 2 bases and J by 6 bases; bases outside the gene matches: 15. The immunoSEQ Assay, a bias-controlled multiplex PCR, was used to amplify TCRbeta CDR3 regions from genomic DNA. The study's processing was this. Within the assay, amplification of reference gene primers was used to estimate how many nucleated cells each sample contained. To quantify the absolute abundance of each unique TCRbeta CDR3 rearrangement, sequence reads were collapsed and filtered. For each sample, productive Simpson clonality was calculated as the square root of Simpson's diversity index across productive rearrangements. Held by TCRdb, this immuneACCESS table contains in-frame sequences only and omits some clones. Under half of the omission traces to an unresolved V gene where checked; the cause of the rest is unknown. The DNA was the basis for D and trimming; V, J and clone size are from that table. In this sample the table shows about 370,000 clones, 89% of which occur a single time. 3% of the sample rests with the top ten.

The chain is encoded by TRBV4-3 joined to TRBJ1-4; TRBD1 aligns with 10 central bases. This clonotype was sampled from a woman in her thirties with COVID-19, enrolled during active disease. Source material: peripheral blood. The CDR3 protein: CASSQPTMRPGTGDEKLFF. DNA sequence: TGCGCCAGCAGCCAACCAACAATGCGACCCGGGACAGGGGATGAAAAACTGTTTTTT.